This TCR beta chain was found in a study of PD-1 blockade in mismatch repair-deficient tumors. Produced via immunoSEQ multiplex PCR; TCRdb's table is partial and in-frame only. The sample yields some 70,000 clones, almost 80% seen once. This CDR3 is built from 19 residues. The J segment lost 4 bases and the V segment lost 0 bases, leaving 17 bases of the junction unmatched. Germline CDR1 reads SGHNT; CDR2 reads YYREEE (reference sequence). Three pembrolizumab responders had their TCRs sequenced. The V gene is TRBV5-4, the J gene TRBJ2-7, with 9 bases lining up with TRBD2. The sample in question was peripheral blood, obtained 2 weeks after starting pembrolizumab. The clonotype originates from an adult with mismatch repair-deficient cancer. The CDR3 is CASSLGRFGVAGEQYEQYF. For the CDR3, the DNA is TGTGCCAGCAGCTTGGGACGGTTTGGGGTAGCGGGAGAACAATACGAGCAGTACTTC. The full variable domain, in which reference TRBV5-4 and TRBJ2-7 provide the parts outside the CDR3, is ETGVTQSPTHLIKTRGQQVTLRCSSQSGHNTVSWYQQALGQGPQFIFQYYREEENGRGNFPPRFSGLQFPNYSSELNVNALELDDSALYLCASSLGRFGVAGEQYEQYFGPGTRLTVT.